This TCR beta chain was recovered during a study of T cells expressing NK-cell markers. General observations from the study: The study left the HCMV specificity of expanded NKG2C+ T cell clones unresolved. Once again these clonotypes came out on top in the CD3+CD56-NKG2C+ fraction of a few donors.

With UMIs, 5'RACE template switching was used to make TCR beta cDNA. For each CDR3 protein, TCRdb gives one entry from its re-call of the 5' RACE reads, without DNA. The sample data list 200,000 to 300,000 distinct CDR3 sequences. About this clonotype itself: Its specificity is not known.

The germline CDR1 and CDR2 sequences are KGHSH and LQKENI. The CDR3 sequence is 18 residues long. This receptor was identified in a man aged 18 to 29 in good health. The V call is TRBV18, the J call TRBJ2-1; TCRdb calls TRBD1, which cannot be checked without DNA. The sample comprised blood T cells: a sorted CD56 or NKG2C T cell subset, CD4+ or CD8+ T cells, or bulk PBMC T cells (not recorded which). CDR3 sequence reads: CASSPRPHTGLSYNEQFF.